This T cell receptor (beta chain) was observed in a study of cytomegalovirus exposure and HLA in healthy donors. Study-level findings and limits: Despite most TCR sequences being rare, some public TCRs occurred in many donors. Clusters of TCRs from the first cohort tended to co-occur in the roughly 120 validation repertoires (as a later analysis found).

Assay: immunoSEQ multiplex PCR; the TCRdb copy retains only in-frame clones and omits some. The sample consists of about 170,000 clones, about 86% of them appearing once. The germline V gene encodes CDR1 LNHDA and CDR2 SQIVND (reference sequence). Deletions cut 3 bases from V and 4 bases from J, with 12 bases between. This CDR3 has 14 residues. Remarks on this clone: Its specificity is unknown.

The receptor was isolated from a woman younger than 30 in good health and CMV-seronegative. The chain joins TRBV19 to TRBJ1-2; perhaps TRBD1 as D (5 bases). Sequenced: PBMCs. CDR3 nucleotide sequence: TGTGCCAGTAGTATTGGTGGGCAGGGCTATGGCTACACCTTC. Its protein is CASSIGGQGYGYTF.